The T cell receptor beta chain under discussion was sequenced for a study of OX40 agonist ivuxolimab in advanced cancers. This CDR3 is built from 11 residues. CDR1 and CDR2 (germline): SGHKS, YYEKEE (reference sequence). V shed 5 bases and J shed 1 base, with 3 bases lying between them. Regarding the study as a whole: Among some nonresponders, normalized T-cell clonal expansion was also low. At doses 0.1 to 3.0 mg/kg, CD4+ and CD8+ clones expanded.

Details on this clone: Its antigen remains unknown.

Clones were read by immunoSEQ multiplex PCR, and TCRdb kept only the in-frame ones, dropping some. In the table there are about 48,000 clones, around 87% of which are singletons. Sequencing used CD4+ or CD8+ T cells sorted from blood, obtained in a trial of the OX40 agonist ivuxolimab. The chain carries TRBV5-5 and TRBJ1-1, with unresolved D. This sequence originates from an adult with an advanced solid tumor such as melanoma, head and neck, liver or kidney cancer. The CDR3 DNA reads as TGTGCCAGCAGGCAGAACACTGAAGCTTTCTTT. It specifies CASRQNTEAFF.